This T cell receptor (beta chain) is drawn from a study of T cell responses to AZD1222 COVID-19 vaccine. Concerning this clone itself: What it binds is unknown.

Produced via immunoSEQ multiplex PCR; TCRdb's table is partial and in-frame only. The table includes just over 150,000 clones, around nine tenths detected once. Germline V gene lookup returns CDR1 MNHEY and CDR2 SVGEGT. There are 16 residues in the CDR3. Losses at the gene ends were 0 bases for V and 3 bases for J; bases not matched to a gene: 5. General study results and limits: Vaccine-associated CD4 TCRs spanned spike, dominant at 160-218 and 743-854. Females outnumbered males among donors, who were mostly white British; clonal diversity was possibly underestimated. It was only after the peak T cell response that any repertoires were sampled.

The chain is built from TRBV6-2 or TRBV6-3 and TRBJ2-7; 10 nucleotides agree with TRBD2. This specimen was peripheral blood, taken on day 0 of AZD1222 vaccination. This TCR was recovered from an adult in good health. DNA for the CDR3: TGTGCCAGCAGTTACTCCAAAGCGGGAGGGCGCTACGAGCAGTACTTC. Translating it yields CASSYSKAGGRYEQYF.